This T cell receptor beta chain was captured in a study of OX40 agonist ivuxolimab in advanced cancers. Background on the study: Patients got intravenous ivuxolimab at 0.01 to 10 mg/kg every 2 weeks. The study enrolled dose-escalation patients with hepatocellular carcinoma, melanoma, renal cell or head and neck cancer. The study reported partial responses in three patients: one hepatocellular carcinoma, two cutaneous melanoma.

Per germline, CDR1 MGHDK and CDR2 SYGVNS. Deletions cut 0 bases from V and 1 base from J, with 6 bases between. The CDR3 runs 14 residues. Produced via immunoSEQ multiplex PCR; TCRdb's table is partial and in-frame only. The sample lists 97,000 or so clones; 90% were seen once. The receptor's source is an adult with an advanced solid tumor such as melanoma, head and neck, liver or kidney cancer. The sequenced sample was CD4+ or CD8+ T cells sorted from blood, obtained in a trial of the OX40 agonist ivuxolimab. V is TRBV25-1 and J is TRBJ1-2; D remains ambiguous. The CDR3 DNA reads as TGTGCCAGCAGTGAATACGAGGTTAACTATGGCTACACCTTC. It yields the protein CASSEYEVNYGYTF.